Detailed here is one T cell receptor (beta chain). The antigen is undetermined. The data belong to a study of naive CD8 T cells in extremely preterm neonates. Notes on the study in general: CDR3 nucleotide sharing was over 2.5% in preterm, 0.3% to 0.45% term, 0.025% to 0.03% children, approximately 0.01% adults.

Assay used: immunoSEQ multiplex PCR; TCRdb lists only in-frame clones, some missing. The sample comprises some 4,900 clones, approximately 97% of which are singletons, and roughly 0.5% rests with the top ten. This CDR3 is 12 amino acids long. Germline-derived CDR1 and CDR2 are MNHNS and SASEGT. Without labor or membrane rupture, elective cesareans at roughly 37-41 weeks supplied term cord blood. Pregnancies with fetal demise were excluded. Sequenced material: naive CD8+ T cells from cord blood. The sequence was obtained from a newborn in good health. The chain links TRBV6-1 to TRBJ1-1, with TRBD1 matching over 9 bases. The CDR3 DNA sequence: TGTGGCCCGGGACAGGGGAACACTGAAGCTTTCTTT. It encodes CGPGQGNTEAFF.